The next 6 T cell receptor beta chains were all read from a single sample in a study of OX40 agonist ivuxolimab in advanced cancers. Receptor amplification or capture employed the immunoSEQ multiplex PCR assay. TCRdb's version of the immuneACCESS table is confined to in-frame rearrangements and falls short of the full clone set. An unresolved V gene accounts for under half of the shortfall where checked; the remainder is of unknown origin. For this sample there are about 34,000 clones; 80% to 85% appear just once. The biggest ten clones account for approximately 2.4% of the sample. The source was CD4+ or CD8+ T cells sorted from blood, collected in a trial of the OX40 agonist ivuxolimab. These receptors all stem from an adult with an advanced solid tumor such as melanoma, head and neck, liver or kidney cancer.

This clone came up a few times. The rearrangement uses TRBV6-1 and TRBJ1-6; TRBD1 is a possible D gene (5 bases). V was trimmed by 8 bases and J by 9 bases, leaving 17 bases between them. Germline V lookup: CDR1 MNHNS, CDR2 SASEGT. There are 14 residues in the CDR3. CDR3 in amino acids: CASVARDGGSPLHF. The CDR3 coding sequence is TGTGCCAGCGTCGCGAGGGACGGGGGTTCACCCCTCCACTTT.

The J gene is TRBJ1-1, the V gene TRBV7-2; D is unclear. The CDR3 totals 14 residues. Trimming left V 5 bases short and J 2 bases short, with 12 bases between. From germline, CDR1 is SGHTA and CDR2 FQGNSA. The CDR3 spells CASSMWTGNTEAFF. CDR3 nucleotide sequence: TGTGCCAGCAGCATGTGGACGGGAAACACTGAAGCTTTCTTT.

The chain carries TRBV5-6 and TRBJ2-7; 9 bases are shared with TRBD1. The CDR3 runs to 16 residues. With V trimmed by 4 bases and J by 7 bases, 15 bases remained unmatched. CDR1 SGHDT and CDR2 YYEEEE come from the germline V gene. The DNA for the CDR3 is TGTGCCAGCAGCAGGACTTTAGGACAGGGGTGGTCGGAGCAGTACTTC. It translates to CASSRTLGQGWSEQYF.

The chain is built from TRBV5-5 and TRBJ2-2; the D is unclear. Germline V gives CDR1 SGHKS, CDR2 YYEKEE (reference sequence). V was clipped by 5 bases and J by 6 bases, with 8 bases between them. The CDR3 consists of 12 residues. Written as DNA, the CDR3 is TGTGCCAGCAGAAGGGTTTCCGGGGAGCTGTTTTTT. This sequence encodes CASRRVSGELFF. The full variable domain, in which reference TRBV5-5 and TRBJ2-2 provide the parts outside the CDR3, is DAGVTQSPTHLIKTRGQQVTLRCSPISGHKSVSWYQQVLGQGPQFIFQYYEKEERGRGNFPDRFSARQFPNYSSELNVNALLLGDSALYLCASRRVSGELFFGEGSRLTVL.

This sequence joins TRBV6-5 and TRBJ1-2, with D possibly TRBD1 on 5 matching bases. The CDR3 consists of 15 residues. Germline assignment: CDR1 MNHEY and CDR2 SVGAGI. Trimming pared 11 bases from V and 0 bases from J, leaving 19 bases between. CDR3 protein: CACRASGFSNYGYTF. The CDR3 DNA sequence: TGTGCCTGCCGCGCCTCAGGGTTCTCTAACTATGGCTACACCTTC.

The chain employs TRBV7-9 and TRBJ1-4, with a weak D call TRBD1 (6 bases). Germline V gene lookup returns CDR1 SEHNR and CDR2 FQNEAQ (reference sequence). The ends were cut back, 6 bases at V and 7 bases at J, with 12 bases in the middle. This CDR3 is 13 amino acids long. CDR3 nucleotides: TGTGCCAGCAGACCCCAGGGGAGTGAAAAACTGTTTTTT. Protein sequence: CASRPQGSEKLFF.